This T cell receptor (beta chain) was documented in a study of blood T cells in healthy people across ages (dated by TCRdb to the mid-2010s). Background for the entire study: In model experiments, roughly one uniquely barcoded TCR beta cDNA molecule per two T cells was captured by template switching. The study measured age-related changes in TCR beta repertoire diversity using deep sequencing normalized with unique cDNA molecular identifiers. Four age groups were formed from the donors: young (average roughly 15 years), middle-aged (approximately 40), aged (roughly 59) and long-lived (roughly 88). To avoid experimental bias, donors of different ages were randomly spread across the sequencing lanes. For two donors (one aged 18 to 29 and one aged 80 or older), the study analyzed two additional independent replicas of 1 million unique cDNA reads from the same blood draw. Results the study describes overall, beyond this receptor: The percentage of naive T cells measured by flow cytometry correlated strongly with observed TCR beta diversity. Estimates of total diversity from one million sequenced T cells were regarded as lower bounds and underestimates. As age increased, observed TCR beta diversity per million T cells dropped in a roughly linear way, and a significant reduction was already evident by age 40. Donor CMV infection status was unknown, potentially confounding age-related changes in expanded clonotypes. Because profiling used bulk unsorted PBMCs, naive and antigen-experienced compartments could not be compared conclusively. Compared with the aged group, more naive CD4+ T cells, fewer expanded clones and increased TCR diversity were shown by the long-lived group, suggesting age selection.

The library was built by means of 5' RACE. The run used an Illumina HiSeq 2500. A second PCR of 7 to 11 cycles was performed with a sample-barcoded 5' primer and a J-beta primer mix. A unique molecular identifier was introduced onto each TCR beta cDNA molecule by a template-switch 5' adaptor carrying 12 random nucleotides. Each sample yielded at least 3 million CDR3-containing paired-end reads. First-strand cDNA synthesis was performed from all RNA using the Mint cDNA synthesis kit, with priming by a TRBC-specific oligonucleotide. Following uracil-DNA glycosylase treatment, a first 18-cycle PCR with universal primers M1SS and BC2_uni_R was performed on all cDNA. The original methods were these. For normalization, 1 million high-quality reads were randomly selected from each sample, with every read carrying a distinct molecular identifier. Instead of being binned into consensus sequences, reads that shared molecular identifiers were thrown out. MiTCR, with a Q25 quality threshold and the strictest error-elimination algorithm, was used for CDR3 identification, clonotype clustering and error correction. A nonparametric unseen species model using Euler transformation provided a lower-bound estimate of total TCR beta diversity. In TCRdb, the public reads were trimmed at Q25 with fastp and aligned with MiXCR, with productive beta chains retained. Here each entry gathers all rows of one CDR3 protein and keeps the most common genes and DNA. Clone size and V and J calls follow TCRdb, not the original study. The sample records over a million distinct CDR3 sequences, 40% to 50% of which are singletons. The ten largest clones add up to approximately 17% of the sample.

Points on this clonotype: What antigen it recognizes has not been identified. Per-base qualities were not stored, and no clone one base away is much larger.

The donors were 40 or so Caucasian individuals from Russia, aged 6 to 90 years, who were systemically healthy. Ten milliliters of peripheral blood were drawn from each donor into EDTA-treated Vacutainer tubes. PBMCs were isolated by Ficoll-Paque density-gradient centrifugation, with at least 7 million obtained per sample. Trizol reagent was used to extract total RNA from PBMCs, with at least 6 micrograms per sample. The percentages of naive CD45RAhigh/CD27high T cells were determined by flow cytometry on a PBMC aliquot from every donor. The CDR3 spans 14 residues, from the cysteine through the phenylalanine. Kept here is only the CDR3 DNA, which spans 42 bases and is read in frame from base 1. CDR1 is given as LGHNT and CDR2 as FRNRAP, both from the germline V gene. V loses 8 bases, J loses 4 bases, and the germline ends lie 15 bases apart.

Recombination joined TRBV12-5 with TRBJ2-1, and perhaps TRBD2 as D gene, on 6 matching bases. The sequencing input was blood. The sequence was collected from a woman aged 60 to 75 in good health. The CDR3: CASPTEGFYNEQFF. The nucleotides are TGTGCTAGTCCGACGGAGGGATTTTACAATGAGCAGTTCTTC.